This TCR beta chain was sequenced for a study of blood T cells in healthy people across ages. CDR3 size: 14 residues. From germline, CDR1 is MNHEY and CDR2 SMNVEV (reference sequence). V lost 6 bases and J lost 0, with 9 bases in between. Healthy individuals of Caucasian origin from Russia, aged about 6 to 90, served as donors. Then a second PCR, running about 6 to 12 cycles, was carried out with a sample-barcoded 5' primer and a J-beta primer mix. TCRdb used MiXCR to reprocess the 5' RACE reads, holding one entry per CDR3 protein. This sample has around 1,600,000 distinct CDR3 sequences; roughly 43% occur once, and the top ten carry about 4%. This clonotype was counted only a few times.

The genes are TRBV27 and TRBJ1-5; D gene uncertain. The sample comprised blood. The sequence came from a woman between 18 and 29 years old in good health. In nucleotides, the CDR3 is TGTGCCAGCAGGCAGGACTATAGCAATCAGCCCCAGCATTTT. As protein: CASRQDYSNQPQHF.